This TCR beta chain comes out of a study of cytomegalovirus exposure and HLA in healthy donors. Study context: In a later analysis, it was reported that the 110 or so validation repertoires had been produced on the same platform as the 700 or so repertoires belonging to the first cohort.

For this clone: What it binds is not known.

This CDR3 contains 16 residues. CDR1 is LNHDA, CDR2 SQIVND, per germline (reference sequence). V was cut by 5 bases and J by 2 bases, with 17 bases left in between. General observations from the study: A list of roughly 160 TCR beta chains associated with cytomegalovirus was given. In the 120 or so validation repertoires, roughly 94% of cluster scores exceeded 0, per a later analysis. Specificity of a few CMV-associated chains for CMV antigens was verified in vitro.

Using immunoSEQ multiplex PCR, the repertoire was profiled, and TCRdb retains in-frame clones only, with some absent. The table lists around 200,000 clones, roughly 80% of them singletons. This TCR came from a woman under 30 in good health and CMV-seropositive. The genes are TRBV19 and TRBJ2-3; possible D gene TRBD1, 7 bases. What was sequenced was PBMCs. The CDR3, as DNA: TGTGCCAGTAGTGCCGGAGGGACAGACTTCACAGATACGCAGTATTTT. Translation gives CASSAGGTDFTDTQYF.